The entry below gives a single T cell receptor beta chain sequence along with its context. This entry comes from a study of cytomegalovirus exposure and HLA in healthy donors. Here immunoSEQ multiplex PCR was the method, and the copy in TCRdb shows in-frame clones only, minus some. Counted here are some 220,000 clones, 85% to 95% occurring once; the ten biggest clones make up more than 1%. The germline V and J ends were trimmed by 4 bases and 5 bases, with 27 bases remaining between them. Germline V gene data show CDR1 as MGHRA and CDR2 as YSYEKL. The CDR3 spans 18 residues. V usage is TRBV4-1 and J usage is TRBJ2-7; D gene ambiguous. The sequence was obtained from a woman aged 18-30 years in good health and CMV-seronegative. Sequenced sample: PBMCs. CDR3 protein: CASSPDGRSTIHLHEQYF. DNA for the CDR3: TGCGCCAGCAGCCCCGATGGTCGGAGTACTATTCATTTGCACGAGCAGTACTTC.